The source of this T cell receptor beta chain is a study of blood T cell repertoires in COVID-19 (TCRdb year 2020). For the study in its entirety: Samples from collaborators originated in the United States, Italy and Spain and spanned both the acute and convalescent phases of COVID-19. HLA class I and class II types, where available, came from metadata supplied by the sample provider rather than from assay-based typing. Samples were obtained from the ongoing ImmuneRACE study (first 160 participants) and from 1,254 subjects provided by 6 global collaborators. The material from the prospective study consisted of cDNA or gDNA derived from T cells, B-cell-depleted T cells, or PBMCs. Deeply sampled blood TCRbeta repertoires from subjects exposed to, actively infected with, or recovered from COVID-19 were included in the dataset. The repertoires were released in a freely available public database intended as a resource for research on the immune response to SARS-CoV-2. Nearly every sample came with metadata listing a de-identified subject ID, COVID-19 status, age in years and sex. Points the paper makes about the study in general: Clinical and demographic metadata were provided uncurated, with the amount varying by source and participant.

Sequences SGDLS (CDR1) and YYNGEE (CDR2) are obtained from the germline V gene. The CDR3 goes from the cysteine to the phenylalanine over 14 residues. Just the 42-base CDR3 DNA is kept, in frame starting at base 1. Trimming removed 3 bases from V and 10 bases from J; the gene matches leave 5 bases unexplained. TCRbeta CDR3 regions were amplified from genomic DNA using the immunoSEQ Assay, a bias-controlled multiplex PCR. In the paper's pipeline: Nucleated cell counts per sample were estimated from amplification of reference gene primers within the assay. Sequence reads were collapsed and filtered to measure the absolute abundance of every unique TCRbeta CDR3 rearrangement. Productive Simpson clonality was computed per sample as the square root of Simpson's diversity index over productive rearrangements. TCRdb took over this immuneACCESS table, retaining in-frame rearrangements with V and J assigned. Such tables are incomplete; in checked studies, under half of the missing clones stem from an unresolved V gene, and the remainder is unexplained. V, J and clone size derive from that table, while D and trimming were established from the DNA sequence. For this sample the table gives 45,000 to 55,000 clones, of which just over 85% were detected only once. The ten most abundant clones make up approximately 10% of the sample.

Each collaborating institution followed its own protocols to collect whole blood in K2EDTA tubes. For TCRbeta analysis, collaborators shipped samples in one of three forms: frozen whole blood, isolated PBMCs, or DNA extracted from either of those sample types. This clone was seen just once. No antigen is known for it. One base away there is no much larger clone; base qualities are not given. The rearrangement combines TRBV9 with TRBJ2-2; 11 central bases correspond to TRBD1. The sequenced sample consisted of peripheral blood. This TCR was recovered from a man aged 70-80 years with active COVID-19. At the DNA level, the sequence is TGTGCCAGCAGCGCTGGACAGGGGGCTGAGGAGCTGTTTTTT. Its translation is CASSAGQGAEELFF.